Described below is a single TCR beta chain sequence and its context. These data come from a study of blood T cell repertoires in COVID-19. Study details: The study counted Cohort 3 donors as recovered given two negative PCRs, clearance, or symptom resolution. Donors in the United States, Italy and Spain gave samples during acute or convalescent COVID-19.

In terms of age and location, participants ranged from roughly 18 to 90 years and lived in about two dozen US areas. Losses at the gene ends were 0 bases for V and 4 bases for J; bases not matched to a gene: 17. CDR3 size: 19 residues. Germline CDR1 and CDR2: SGDLS and YYNGEE. Authors' methods: Estimates of nucleated cell counts were drawn from the amplification of reference gene primers. Clones were read by immunoSEQ multiplex PCR, and TCRdb kept only the in-frame ones, dropping some. The V and J calls and clone size were taken over from that table, and D and trimming were inferred from the DNA. The data contain more than 300,000 clones, 80% to 90% of them singletons.

The rearrangement uses TRBV9 and TRBJ1-2, with TRBD1 matching 8 bases. The clonotype comes from a man between 35 and 55 years old in a cohort exposed to, infected with or recovered from COVID-19 (not recorded which). The sequenced sample consisted of PBMCs or T cells enriched from blood (not recorded which). The CDR3 coding sequence is TGTGCCAGCAGCGTAGCTAGAGGCAGGGGGCCTTGGCAGAGCTATGGCTACACCTTC. The encoded protein is CASSVARGRGPWQSYGYTF.